This TCR beta chain was profiled in a study of blood T cells in healthy people across ages. The overall study: When template switching was applied, about one barcoded beta molecule was captured per two T cells. General study points: PBMC samples, being unsorted, prevented any conclusive comparison of naive and antigen-experienced cells.

Through a sample-barcoded 5' primer and a J-beta primer mix, a second PCR was run for about 6 to 11 cycles. TCRdb called the 5' RACE reads again in MiXCR, with one record for every CDR3 protein. This table has some 800,000 distinct CDR3 sequences, around 45% appearing once. This clonotype was detected only a few times. Its antigen is unidentified. The CDR3 is 13 residues long. The V end lost 4 bases, the J end lost 10 bases, and 11 bases lay between the germline ends. Aged roughly 6 to 90, donors were systemically healthy Caucasians from Russia. Roughly 10 milliliters was the volume of peripheral blood drawn from each donor.

This clonotype originated in a man between 60 and 75 years old in good health. This chain connects TRBV12-3 or TRBV12-4 to TRBJ1-6; D call uncertain. Sequencing was done on a sample of blood. CDR3 sequence (DNA): TGTGCCAGCAGTTCCAGCAGAGACTCACCCCTCCACTTT. This sequence encodes CASSSSRDSPLHF.